The sequence of this TCR beta chain was determined in a study of cytomegalovirus exposure and HLA in healthy donors (dated by TCRdb to between 2016 and 2019). Notes on the research overall: An earlier analysis of approximately 640 of the donors reported roughly 270 Gb of sequence data and 117 million unique TCR beta sequences from approximately 180 million T cells. Roughly 300 gigabases of sequencing data and 75 million to 85 million unique TCR sequences made up an early release that covered over 550 HLA-typed donors. Of the roughly 410 genotyped donors, 81% were placed in the genetic ancestry cluster associated with self-reported Caucasian donors. The aim of the study was to test whether cataloging public T cell receptors could identify signatures of past pathogen exposure. The study profiled the T cell repertoires of 500 to 800 subjects by immunosequencing and related them to cytomegalovirus serostatus. A separate validation cohort of roughly 120 different subjects was used in addition to the approximately 700-subject first cohort. The study combined high-throughput TCR immunosequencing, statistical association of individual TCRs with disease status, and machine learning to predict cytomegalovirus infection status. To study patterns of TCR occurrence, a later analysis re-analyzed previously published TCR beta repertoires from more than 550 donors and added high-resolution HLA genotyping. Rather than drawing on any new phenotypic data, the later analysis identified candidate immune exposures from TCR beta sequences and the way those sequences occurred across donors. To decide whether each TCR beta V gene segment behaved as functional or pseudogenic, an earlier analysis of nearly 600 of the donors relied on high-throughput TCR beta sequencing. Donor age, sex, ethnicity and CMV serostatus were compiled alongside the repertoire data. A later genetic analysis used genome-wide SNP genotypes for about three fifths of the 666 donors, treating that subset as a discovery cohort. All discovery cohort repertoires had been generated using a single sequencing platform. Both class I and class II loci were covered by HLA typing, at four-digit resolution. The number of donors typed differed by locus, with about 629-630 for A, B, C, DRB1 and DQB1, approximately 500 for DQA1, 600 to 610 for DPA1, and under 490 for DPB1. Four to six DR-DQ haplotypes were handled as single units for association and clustering because linkage in the cohort was strong. Among roughly 400 genotyped donors of the cohort, an average of 235,054 unique TCR beta nucleotide sequences were sequenced per donor, around 20% of them non-productive.

In total, approximately 610 healthy bone marrow donors made up the cohort. At the time of sampling, every cohort member was nominally healthy, though immune exposures that went unrecorded were likely present. The donor was CMV seropositive and was included in the group of 250 to 300 seropositive cohort members. A peripheral blood sample was collected from each donor, and TCR beta sequencing was performed on peripheral blood mononuclear cells. Genomic DNA was extracted from the blood cell samples with the Qiagen DNeasy Blood Extraction Kit. For CDR1 and CDR2, the germline V gene lists SGHTA and FQGTGA. The CDR3 goes from the cysteine to the phenylalanine over 14 residues. Left in the record is the CDR3 DNA by itself, 42 bases read in frame from the first base. The junction carries 4 bases between V and J, which are trimmed by 1 base and 1 base respectively. As concerns this clone: No antigen is known for it. No clone much larger than this one lies a single base away; base qualities are absent.

Beyond this particular receptor, the publication reports: Linkage disequilibrium might explain the correlated functional status among segregating V segments, but an unknown experimental factor could not be ruled out. A group of highly shared sequence variants was considered likely to be a technical artifact of the sequencing pipeline. Most CMV-associated TCR beta chains appeared to be HLA-restricted in a later analysis, and the HLA associations seemed to be driven largely by CMV exposure. Presence/absence analyses assumed roughly uniform sequencing depth across donors, an assumption that may not hold. Some 15 rarely observed V segments, including chromosome 9 orphons, were excluded from the earlier analysis of some 590 of the donors because counts were too low. Some IMGT-functional V segments, including TRBV6-2 and TRBV6-3, could not be told apart with the 87-base-pair reads, so those segments were excluded. HLA typing was unavailable for some donors at each locus, so association tests used only the typed subset. At a false discovery rate of 0.05, a later analysis linked around 15,000 TCR beta sequences to specific HLA alleles. In an earlier analysis of about 540 of the donors, most TCR beta V segments were observed in productive rearrangements about 90% or about 30% of the time, broadly matching IMGT annotations. A further reported finding was that TCR beta sequences accurately predicted the HLA-A and HLA-B alleles for most subjects in the first cohort. In the study, some 160 TCR beta chains were listed as associated with cytomegalovirus. The classifier was reported to diagnose cytomegalovirus status with high specificity and sensitivity in both the original cohort and the validation cohort. According to a later analysis, TCR association rates differed among HLA loci, with DRB1 alleles showing the most associated TCRs and HLA-C alleles showing the fewest. In vitro tests confirmed that a few of the cytomegalovirus-associated TCR beta chains recognize cytomegalovirus antigens. While some public TCRs were present in many individuals, most TCR sequences turned up only very rarely across donors. The only immune exposure information available for the cohort was CMV serostatus. Compared with equally common non-associated chains, HLA-associated TCR beta chains in a later analysis were more clonally expanded and had lower generation probabilities. When HLA alleles, especially DR and DQ, strongly co-occurred, attributing TCR associations to individual alleles was difficult. It was suggested by the authors that the approach could potentially be generalized to other disease states and immunological phenotypes. The cohort was sequenced for TCR beta chains only, and without alpha or paired-chain data the features that could be detected were limited. In a later genetic analysis, fewer N-insertions in productive TCRs were reported among donors in an Asian-associated ancestry cluster than the roughly 700-donor mean. V-gene and J-gene trimming of TCR beta chains was associated with a missense DCLRE1C variant in a later genetic analysis, and the association was replicated in an independent cohort. According to a later analysis, parvovirus B19, influenza, CMV and Epstein-Barr virus appeared linked to several top co-occurrence clusters.

Library construction relied on the immunoSEQ multiplex PCR assay. For the multiplex PCR, a mixture combining 60 forward primers for TCR Vbeta segments and 13 reverse primers for TCR Jbeta segments was used. The CDR3 region of rearranged TCR beta genes was amplified from genomic DNA with a multiplex PCR assay. The Illumina HiSeq System was used to sequence the amplified TCR beta libraries as 87-base-pair reads. Per the authors' processing: In a later analysis, roughly 80 million unique TCR beta chains were counted across the 500 to 850 repertoires, and roughly 9.9 million of these chains were shared by at least two donors. A nearest-neighbor algorithm error-corrected the raw reads and collapsed the reads into unique sequences, merging closely related sequences to remove PCR and sequencing errors. To assign V, D and J gene segments, CDR3 sequences were aligned to IMGT reference sequences. For a sequence to be retained, a match of at least six nucleotides was required to both a V gene segment and a J gene segment. A rearrangement was called productive if the CDR3 had no stop codons and remained in frame with V and J, and every other rearrangement was called non-productive. Following IMGT convention, CDR3 was defined as the stretch from the second conserved V-encoded cysteine to the conserved J-encoded phenylalanine. Sequences without an unambiguous match to a single V gene segment were excluded from the earlier analysis of about 640 of the donors. In an earlier analysis of 587 of the donors, a V segment was called functional when productive rearrangements were above 56.7%, and segregating when the standard deviation between donors exceeded 5%. To diagnose cytomegalovirus status from the catalog of TCR beta chain sequences, a statistical classification framework was built. In a later analysis, V and J genes were assigned by comparing TCR nucleotide sequences against IMGT/GENE-DB human TR gene sequences. The TCRdist pipeline was used in a later analysis to assign CDR3 sequences and most-parsimonious VDJ recombination scenarios. In a later analysis, each TCR beta chain was defined by its CDR3 amino acid sequence together with its V-gene family, and reads lacking a unique V-gene family were excluded. To address suspected cross-contamination and a sequencing artifact, a later analysis removed 592 highly shared, low-generation-probability nucleotide sequences. For each public chain, a later analysis derived a clonal expansion index from normalized ranks of inferred template counts within each repertoire. In a later analysis, generation probabilities were computed using a VDJ recombination model fitted to out-of-frame rearrangements, and the results were checked against IGoR. In a later analysis, TCR-TCR, TCR-HLA and TCR-CMV co-occurrence was scored with hypergeometric tests, and a repertoire-size bias correction was applied to TCR pairs. In a later analysis, false discovery rates were estimated by permuting HLA or CMV assignments 20 times. In a later analysis, co-occurring TCRs were grouped with DBSCAN, and TCRdist sequence similarity was added when clustering was performed within HLA-allele-positive subsets. For co-occurrence clustering, repertoires with fewer than 30,000 or more than 120,000 public chains were excluded, along with roughly 5 repertoires with anomalous nucleotide sharing. TCRdb stores this immuneACCESS table with in-frame sequences only. Part of the clones is absent; in the studies checked, under half of the shortfall reflects unresolved V genes, and no reason is known for the rest. V and J calls and clone size are given by that table; D and trimming were obtained from the DNA. In all, the sample holds 100,000 to 150,000 clones, and around 78% of those were seen once. The top ten constitute around 5% of the sample.

Source material: PBMCs. The chain couples TRBV7-3 to TRBJ2-2; the D gene is unclear. The source is a man between 60 and 75 years old in good health and CMV-seropositive. The nucleotide sequence reads TGTGCCAGCAGCTTAAAACAGAACACCGGGGAGCTGTTTTTT. The translation is CASSLKQNTGELFF. With the rest looked up from the reference TRBV7-3 and TRBJ2-2 genes rather than sequenced, the full variable domain is GAGVSQTPSNKVTEKGKYVELRCDPISGHTALYWYRQSLGQGPEFLIYFQGTGAADDSGLPNDRFFAVRPEGSVSTLKIQRTERGDSAVYLCASSLKQNTGELFFGEGSRLTVL.